This T cell receptor (beta chain) derives from a study of T-cell memory formation after mild COVID-19. This clonotype showed up just a few times. Its antigen is unidentified. Trimming cost V 0 bases and J 1 base, with 13 bases left between them. CDR3 length: 17 amino acids. In germline, CDR1 is PRHDT, CDR2 FYEKMQ (reference sequence). Libraries for TCRalpha and TCRbeta carried sample barcodes and unique molecular identifiers via 5'RACE. TCRdb analysed the 5' RACE reads with MiXCR anew, one entry per CDR3 protein. The sample has more than 400,000 distinct CDR3 sequences, 15% to 20% seen once. Notes on the study in general: Among contracting clones, CD4+ were mainly CM/EM and CD8+ enriched in EMRA. The study detected some responding clones in pre-infection memory, suggesting cross-reactive memory joined. The SARS-CoV-2 specificity of second-wave clones reaching peak at day 37 remained unverified.

The material sequenced was PBMCs or a T cell subset sorted from them (not recorded which). The receptor was derived from an adult woman who had mild COVID-19 (a few samples of this study predate the infection). Cell type and time point are not known. This chain connects TRBV13 to TRBJ2-4; a weak D match, TRBD2 (6 bases). CDR3 DNA: TGTGCCAGCAGCTTAGGATGGGCGGGGTCGGCCAAAAACATTCAGTACTTC. This codes for CASSLGWAGSAKNIQYF.